The following is a TCR beta chain sequence with its context. The data belong to a study of CD8+CD57+ T cells in acquired aplastic anemia. This CDR3 spans 15 amino acids. CDR1 and CDR2 from the germline V gene are SGHTA and FQGNSA. Trimming shortened V by 1 base and J by 5 bases, and 14 bases separated the two germline ends. TCR beta VDJ combinations and CDR3 sequences were profiled from genomic DNA. TCRdb fed the reads into MiXCR, producing one record per CDR3 protein. Found here are 80,000 or so distinct CDR3 sequences, 70% of them singletons; the top ten hold 65% to 85%. Patients selected for sequencing had displayed CD8+CD57+ cell expansion by flow cytometry.

This receptor was identified in a human donor with aplastic anemia. Sequencing was performed on sorted CD4+, CD8+, or CD8+CD57+ T cells (not recorded which) from PBMCs. The chain uses TRBV7-2 and TRBJ2-5, with TRBD1 as a possible D gene (5 bases). In nucleotides, the CDR3 is TGTGCCAGCAGCTTAGTTCAAGGGGTTGGCGAGACCCAGTACTTC. This encodes CASSLVQGVGETQYF.